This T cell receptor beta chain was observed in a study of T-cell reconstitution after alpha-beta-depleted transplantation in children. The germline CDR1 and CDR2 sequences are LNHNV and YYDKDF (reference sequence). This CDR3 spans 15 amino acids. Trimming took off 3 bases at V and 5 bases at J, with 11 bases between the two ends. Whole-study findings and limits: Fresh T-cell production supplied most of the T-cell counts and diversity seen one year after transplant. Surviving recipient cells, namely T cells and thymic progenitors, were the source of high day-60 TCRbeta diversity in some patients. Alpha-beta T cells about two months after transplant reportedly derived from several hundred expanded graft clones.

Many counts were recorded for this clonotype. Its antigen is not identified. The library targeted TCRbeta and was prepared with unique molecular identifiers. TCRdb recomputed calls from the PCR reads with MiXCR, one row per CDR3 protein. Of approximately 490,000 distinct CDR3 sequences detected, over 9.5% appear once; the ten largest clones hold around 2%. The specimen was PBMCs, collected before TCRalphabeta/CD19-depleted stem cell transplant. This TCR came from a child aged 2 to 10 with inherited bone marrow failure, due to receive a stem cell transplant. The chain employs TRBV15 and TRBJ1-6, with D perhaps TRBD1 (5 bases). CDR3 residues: CATSSGTPDNSPLHF. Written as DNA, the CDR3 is TGTGCCACCAGCAGCGGGACGCCTGATAATTCACCCCTCCACTTT.